These T cell receptor beta chains were read from a single sample in a study of Graves' ophthalmopathy and Graves' hyperthyroidism. Using its own MiXCR run on the multiplex PCR reads, TCRdb lists one record per CDR3 protein. This table holds approximately 410,000 distinct CDR3 sequences, roughly 14% found once. Sequencing was done on a sample of peripheral blood. These receptors were collected from a woman between 18 and 30 years old with stable Graves' hyperthyroidism. The CDR3 runs from the conserved cysteine through the conserved F or W. A D gene is named only where the DNA matches it firmly. Size values are once, few and many counts, or a class for expanded clones, and some rows have none.

D gene	clone size	J gene	V gene	CDR3 DNA	CDR3 protein
-	many	TRBJ1-2	TRBV12-3/TRBV12-4	TGTGCCAGCAGTTTATGGCAGAACTATGGCTACACCTTC	CASSLWQNYGYTF
-	many	TRBJ1-1	TRBV5-1	TGCGCCAGCAGCTTCCTCGACGGCCAGCGTACTGAAGCTTTCTTT	CASSFLDGQRTEAFF
-	-	TRBJ1-2	TRBV15	TGTGCCACCAGATCAGAACAGGTTGGTGGCTACACCTTC	CATRSEQVGGYTF
TRBD2	many	TRBJ2-2	TRBV6-1	TGTGCCACCCACTGGGGGGGGACTAACACCGGGGAGCTGTTTTTT	CATHWGGTNTGELFF
TRBD1	many	TRBJ2-6	TRBV19	TGTGCCAGTAGTATAAGTACAGGGGGAGCGGGGGCCAACGTCCTGACTTTC	CASSISTGGAGANVLTF
TRBD1	many	TRBJ1-1	TRBV19	TGTGCCAGTTCCCGGGACAGACGACGTGACACTGAAGCTTTCTTT	CASSRDRRRDTEAFF
-	many	TRBJ1-5	TRBV6-1	TGTGCCAGCAGTGAAGGGGCAAGATATAGCAATCAGCCCCAGCATTTT	CASSEGARYSNQPQHF
-	-	TRBJ2-5	TRBV4-1	TGCGCCAGCAGCCAAGATGGGGGGGCTATCGGAGAGACCCAGTACTTC	CASSQDGGAIGETQYF
-	many	TRBJ1-1	TRBV27	TGTGCCAGCAGTTTAGAGCCAGGGATAGGAGCTGAAGCTTTCTTT	CASSLEPGIGAEAFF
-	-	TRBJ1-1	TRBV6-5	TGTGCCAGCAGTTACTCAGGACAGCCTGAAGCTTTCTTT	CASSYSGQPEAFF
-	many	TRBJ2-7	TRBV29-1	TGCAGCTCTGATCTTGCGGGGGCCCTGAATTGGACCCACGAGCAGTACTTC	CSSDLAGALNWTHEQYF
-	many	TRBJ1-6	TRBV6-2/TRBV6-3	TGTGCCAGCATCCAGGGGTCCTCACCCCTCCACTTT	CASIQGSSPLHF
-	many	TRBJ1-6	TRBV19	TGTGCCAGTTGTCCGCAGCAGGGTAGTCATTCACCCCTCCACTTT	CASCPQQGSHSPLHF
-	few	TRBJ2-7	TRBV27	TGTGCCAGCAGTAGCTATCTCAGGGGAGTCTCCTACGAGCAGTACTTC	CASSSYLRGVSYEQYF
TRBD1	-	TRBJ2-7	TRBV10-3	TGTGCCATCAGTGGACAGGGTAGCTCCTACGAGCAGTACTTC	CAISGQGSSYEQYF
-	many	TRBJ1-1	TRBV20-1	TGCAGTGCCCCTGACCCTTCTGTAATGAACACTGAAGCTTTCTTT	CSAPDPSVMNTEAFF
-	many	TRBJ1-1	TRBV7-2	TGTGCCAGCAGCTTCCAGGGGATGAACACTGAAGCTTTCTTT	CASSFQGMNTEAFF
-	many	TRBJ1-5	TRBV6-1	TGTGCCAGCAGTGGTAGCAATCAGCCCCAGCATTTT	CASSGSNQPQHF
-	many	TRBJ1-1	TRBV5-5	TGTGCCAGCAGCTTGGGAGGGGCGTTCACTGAAGCTTTCTTT	CASSLGGAFTEAFF
-	-	TRBJ2-7	TRBV12-3/TRBV12-4	TGTGCCAGCAGTCTTGGGGGTCTGACGGTATCCTACGAGCAGTACTTC	CASSLGGLTVSYEQYF
TRBD1	many	TRBJ1-5	TRBV4-1	TGCGCCAGCAGCCAAGGACAGGGTTGGCAGCCCCAGCATTTT	CASSQGQGWQPQHF
-	many	TRBJ1-5	TRBV12-3/TRBV12-4	TGTGCCAGCAGGAGGGGGACTAATCAGCCCCAGCATTTT	CASRRGTNQPQHF
-	many	TRBJ1-1	TRBV10-3	TGTGCCATCAGAGCTTACATGAACACTGAAGCTTTCTTT	CAIRAYMNTEAFF
-	many	TRBJ1-1	TRBV7-2	TGTGCCAGCAGCCTCAGGGTCGTCCAAGCGGAAGCTTTCTTT	CASSLRVVQAEAFF
-	many	TRBJ1-2	TRBV6-1	TGTGCCAGCCGCGAGCAGGGTTCTAACTATGGCTACACCTTC	CASREQGSNYGYTF
TRBD2	many	TRBJ2-7	TRBV7-2	TGTGCCAGCAGCGGTAGCGGGGGGGATGCGGGGAGGCAGTACTTC	CASSGSGGDAGRQYF
TRBD1	many	TRBJ1-2	TRBV7-2	TGTGCCAGCAGCTGGATTGGGACAGAGGGAGGCTACACCTTC	CASSWIGTEGGYTF
-	many	TRBJ2-5	TRBV2	TGTGCCAGCAGTACGGACTACCAAGAGACCCAGTACTTC	CASSTDYQETQYF
TRBD1	-	TRBJ2-5	TRBV4-2	TGTGCCAGCAGCCAAGAGTGGGACAGTGGACGGACCCAGTACTTC	CASSQEWDSGRTQYF
-	many	TRBJ1-1	TRBV18	TGTGCCAGCTCACCCGTGGGGCAGCTGAACACTGAAGCTTTCTTT	CASSPVGQLNTEAFF
-	-	TRBJ2-1	TRBV5-1	TGCGCCAGCAGCCCCCAACCTACCAGCTCCTACAATGAGCAGTTCTTC	CASSPQPTSSYNEQFF
-	few	TRBJ1-1	TRBV18	TGTGCCAGCTCAGGCAGGGACGGTGGGACTGAAGCTTTCTTT	CASSGRDGGTEAFF
-	-	TRBJ2-5	TRBV7-8	TGTGCCAGCACCTTAGGTCCCCCTGGGGGGACCCAGTACTTC	CASTLGPPGGTQYF
-	many	TRBJ1-2	TRBV6-5	TGTGCCAGCAGTTCGGGGATTGCTTATGGCTACACCTTC	CASSSGIAYGYTF
-	many	TRBJ2-5	TRBV4-1	TGCGCCAGCAGCCAAGGTACAGGGATTGGGGAGACCCAGTACTTC	CASSQGTGIGETQYF
TRBD2	-	TRBJ2-7	TRBV7-2	TGTGCCAGCAGTCTAAGCGGGGGGAAATCTTACGAGCAGTACTTC	CASSLSGGKSYEQYF
-	many	TRBJ1-1	TRBV15	TGTGCCACCAGCAGAGATAGGGGGGGGTACACTGAAGCTTTCTTT	CATSRDRGGYTEAFF
-	-	TRBJ2-6	TRBV25-1	TGTGCCAGCAGCCCCTGGGGTGGGGCCAACGTCCTGACTTTC	CASSPWGGANVLTF
-	many	TRBJ1-5	TRBV19	TGTGCCAGTAGTCGGACCTATAGCAATCAGCCCCAGCATTTT	CASSRTYSNQPQHF
-	-	TRBJ1-5	TRBV6-1	TGTGCCAGCGAGGGTCACCTTGGGGGGTATAGCAATCAGCCCCAGCATTTT	CASEGHLGGYSNQPQHF
-	many	TRBJ1-3	TRBV3-1	TGTGCCAGCAGCCAAGACAGGGGATCTGGAAACACCATATATTTT	CASSQDRGSGNTIYF